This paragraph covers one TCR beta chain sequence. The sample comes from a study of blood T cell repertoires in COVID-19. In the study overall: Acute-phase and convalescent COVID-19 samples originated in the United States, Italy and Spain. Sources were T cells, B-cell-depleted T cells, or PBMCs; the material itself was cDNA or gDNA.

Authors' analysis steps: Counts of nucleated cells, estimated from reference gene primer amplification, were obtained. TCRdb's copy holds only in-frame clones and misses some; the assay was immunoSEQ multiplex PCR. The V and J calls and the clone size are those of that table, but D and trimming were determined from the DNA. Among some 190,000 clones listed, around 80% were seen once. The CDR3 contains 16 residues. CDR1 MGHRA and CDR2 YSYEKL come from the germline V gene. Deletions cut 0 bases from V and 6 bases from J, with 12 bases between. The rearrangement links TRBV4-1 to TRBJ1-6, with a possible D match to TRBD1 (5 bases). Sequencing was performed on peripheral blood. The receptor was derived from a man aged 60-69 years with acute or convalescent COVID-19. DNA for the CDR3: TGCGCCAGCAGCCAAGATTGGGGCAGAAGTAATTCACCCCTCCACTTT. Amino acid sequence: CASSQDWGRSNSPLHF.